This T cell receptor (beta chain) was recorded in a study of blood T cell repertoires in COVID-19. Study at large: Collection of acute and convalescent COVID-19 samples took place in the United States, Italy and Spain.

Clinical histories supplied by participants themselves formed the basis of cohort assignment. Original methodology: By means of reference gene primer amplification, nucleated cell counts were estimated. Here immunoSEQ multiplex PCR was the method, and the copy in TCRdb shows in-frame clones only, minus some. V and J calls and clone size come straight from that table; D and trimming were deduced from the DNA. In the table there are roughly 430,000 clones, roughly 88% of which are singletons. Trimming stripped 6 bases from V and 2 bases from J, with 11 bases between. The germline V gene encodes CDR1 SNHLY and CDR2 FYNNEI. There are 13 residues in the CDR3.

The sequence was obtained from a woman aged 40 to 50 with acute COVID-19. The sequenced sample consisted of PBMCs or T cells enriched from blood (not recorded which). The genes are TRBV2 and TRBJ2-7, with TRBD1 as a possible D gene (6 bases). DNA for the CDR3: TGTGCCAGCAGACAGGGAGATCCCTACGAGCAGTACTTC. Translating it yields CASRQGDPYEQYF. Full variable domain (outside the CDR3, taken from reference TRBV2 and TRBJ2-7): EPEVTQTPSHQVTQMGQEVILRCVPISNHLYFYWYRQILGQKVEFLVSFYNNEISEKSEIFDDQFSVERPDGSNFTLKIRSTKLEDSAMYFCASRQGDPYEQYFGPGTRLTVT.